These T cell receptor beta chains were read from a single sample in a study of tumor T cells in aggressive B-cell lymphoma. This table comes from immunoSEQ multiplex PCR, and its TCRdb copy is limited to in-frame clones, with some not included. The sample has about 5,100 clones, roughly 94% seen once; the top ten hold 3% to 4%. Input material: tumor tissue. Every receptor here comes from an adult with diffuse large B cell lymphoma. Both conserved end residues are part of each CDR3. A D gene is named only where the DNA matches it firmly. Clone size appears in some rows only: once, few, many, or a class for an expanded clone.

j_gene: TRBJ2-2; abundance: .; d_gene: TRBD1; v_gene: TRBV18; CDR3nt: TGTGCCAGCTCACCGAGGGGACCCGGGACAGGGAGCACCGGGGAGCTGTTTTTT; CDR3aa: CASSPRGPGTGSTGELFF
j_gene: TRBJ1-5; abundance: .; d_gene: TRBD1; v_gene: TRBV10-3; CDR3nt: TGTGCCATCAGAGCGACAGGGGATAATCAGCCCCAGCATTTT; CDR3aa: CAIRATGDNQPQHF
j_gene: TRBJ2-7; abundance: once; d_gene: .; v_gene: TRBV7-2; CDR3nt: TGTGCCAGCAGCGTAGGACAGTACTTCTACGAGCAGTACTTC; CDR3aa: CASSVGQYFYEQYF
j_gene: TRBJ2-1; abundance: .; d_gene: .; v_gene: TRBV19; CDR3nt: TGTGCCAGTAGTGGATCCCAGGGGGGAGTCCTGGACAATGAGCAGTTCTTC; CDR3aa: CASSGSQGGVLDNEQFF
j_gene: TRBJ1-2; abundance: .; d_gene: TRBD1; v_gene: TRBV5-1; CDR3nt: TGCGCCAGCAGTCCAAGGGACAGACACTATGGCTACACCTTC; CDR3aa: CASSPRDRHYGYTF
j_gene: TRBJ2-5; abundance: .; d_gene: .; v_gene: TRBV19; CDR3nt: TGTGCCAGTAGTATAGCTGGCGGGAATGGAGAGACCCAGTACTTC; CDR3aa: CASSIAGGNGETQYF
j_gene: TRBJ2-6; abundance: .; d_gene: TRBD2; v_gene: TRBV4-2; CDR3nt: TGTGCCAGCAGCCAAGAGCCGGGACTAGGTTATCCCTCTGGGGCCAACGTCCTGACTTTC; CDR3aa: CASSQEPGLGYPSGANVLTF
j_gene: TRBJ2-5; abundance: .; d_gene: .; v_gene: TRBV4-3; CDR3nt: TGCGCCAGCAGCCAAGAATACGGGGTGGAGACCCAGTACTTC; CDR3aa: CASSQEYGVETQYF
j_gene: TRBJ2-7; abundance: .; d_gene: .; v_gene: TRBV28; CDR3nt: TGTGCCAGCAGTTCCCTAACCTCAGGGGATCTTGGTCTCGAGCAGTACTTC; CDR3aa: CASSSLTSGDLGLEQYF
j_gene: TRBJ2-1; abundance: .; d_gene: TRBD2; v_gene: TRBV5-1; CDR3nt: TGCGCCAGTAGCTTGGTGGTTAGCGGGAGTGGGGCTGAGCAGTTCTTC; CDR3aa: CASSLVVSGSGAEQFF
j_gene: TRBJ1-5; abundance: .; d_gene: .; v_gene: TRBV2; CDR3nt: TGTGCCAGCAGCGGGGATGGTGACGGTCGCAATCAGCCCCAGCATTTT; CDR3aa: CASSGDGDGRNQPQHF
j_gene: TRBJ1-2; abundance: .; d_gene: .; v_gene: TRBV7-9; CDR3nt: TGTGCCAGCAGCCCCCCGTCGAGAGGGACAGGCTACACCTTC; CDR3aa: CASSPPSRGTGYTF
j_gene: TRBJ2-6; abundance: .; d_gene: TRBD1; v_gene: TRBV7-9; CDR3nt: TGTGCCAGCCTCGACAGGGGCTCTGGGGCCAACGTCCTGACTTTC; CDR3aa: CASLDRGSGANVLTF
j_gene: TRBJ2-7; abundance: .; d_gene: TRBD1; v_gene: TRBV29-1; CDR3nt: TGCAGCGCGAGGGGGCTATCCGAATCCTACTACGAGCAGTACTTC; CDR3aa: CSARGLSESYYEQYF
j_gene: TRBJ1-5; abundance: .; d_gene: .; v_gene: TRBV28; CDR3nt: TGTGCCAGCAGTCCCTGGGACAACGATCAGCCCCAGCATTTT; CDR3aa: CASSPWDNDQPQHF
j_gene: TRBJ2-7; abundance: .; d_gene: .; v_gene: TRBV29-1; CDR3nt: TGCAGCGTTATTGGCAGGGACTACGAGCAGTACTTC; CDR3aa: CSVIGRDYEQYF
j_gene: TRBJ1-1; abundance: .; d_gene: TRBD1; v_gene: TRBV18; CDR3nt: TGTGCCAGCTCACCCGGTCCCGGTCAGGGGGACACTGAAGCTTTCTTT; CDR3aa: CASSPGPGQGDTEAFF
j_gene: TRBJ2-1; abundance: .; d_gene: .; v_gene: TRBV7-9; CDR3nt: TGTGCCAGCAGCTTTAGGGGAGAGCAGTTCTTC; CDR3aa: CASSFRGEQFF
j_gene: TRBJ1-2; abundance: once; d_gene: .; v_gene: TRBV5-1; CDR3nt: TGCGCCAGCAGCGAGGGAGAGAGCTATGGCTACACCTTC; CDR3aa: CASSEGESYGYTF
j_gene: TRBJ1-6; abundance: once; d_gene: TRBD1; v_gene: TRBV6-5; CDR3nt: TGTGCCAGCAGTAGAACAGGGGGCGGATCACCCCTCCACTTT; CDR3aa: CASSRTGGGSPLHF
j_gene: TRBJ2-1; abundance: .; d_gene: .; v_gene: TRBV9; CDR3nt: TGTGCCAGCAGCCCTGATGGCATCTACAATGAGCAGTTCTTC; CDR3aa: CASSPDGIYNEQFF
j_gene: TRBJ2-1; abundance: .; d_gene: TRBD1; v_gene: TRBV27; CDR3nt: TGTGCCACCCTTATCGCGACAGGGGGCTCGAATGAGCAGTTCTTC; CDR3aa: CATLIATGGSNEQFF
j_gene: TRBJ2-7; abundance: .; d_gene: .; v_gene: TRBV30; CDR3nt: TGTGCCTGGAGGGAGGGAGTTAGGGCCTACGAGCAGTACTTC; CDR3aa: CAWREGVRAYEQYF
j_gene: TRBJ2-7; abundance: .; d_gene: TRBD1; v_gene: TRBV19; CDR3nt: TGTGCCAGTGGGACAGGTTGGTACGAGCAGTACTTC; CDR3aa: CASGTGWYEQYF
j_gene: TRBJ2-3; abundance: .; d_gene: TRBD2; v_gene: TRBV6-1; CDR3nt: TGTGCCAGCAGTGAAGGAGCGGGGTGGGCAGATACGCAGTATTTT; CDR3aa: CASSEGAGWADTQYF
j_gene: TRBJ2-5; abundance: .; d_gene: .; v_gene: TRBV10-3; CDR3nt: TGTGCCATCAGTGCTAGCGAAAACCTAATCGGGGAGACCCAGTACTTC; CDR3aa: CAISASENLIGETQYF
j_gene: TRBJ1-6; abundance: once; d_gene: TRBD1; v_gene: TRBV5-5; CDR3nt: TGTGCCAGCAGCCCGGACCCCATCGGACAGGGGATCCCACCCCTCCACTTT; CDR3aa: CASSPDPIGQGIPPLHF
j_gene: TRBJ2-3; abundance: .; d_gene: .; v_gene: TRBV4-2; CDR3nt: TGTGCCAGCAGCTACGGACTAACAGATACGCAGTATTTT; CDR3aa: CASSYGLTDTQYF
j_gene: TRBJ1-1; abundance: few; d_gene: .; v_gene: TRBV28; CDR3nt: TGTGCCAGCAGTTTATCAGGGGAAATGAACACTGAAGCTTTCTTT; CDR3aa: CASSLSGEMNTEAFF
j_gene: TRBJ2-1; abundance: .; d_gene: .; v_gene: TRBV5-5; CDR3nt: TGTGCCAGCAGCTTGGCGGTAGCGGAAATTGGTGATGAGCAGTTCTTC; CDR3aa: CASSLAVAEIGDEQFF
j_gene: TRBJ1-1; abundance: .; d_gene: .; v_gene: TRBV4-3; CDR3nt: TGCGCCAGCAGCCAACAACCTGAAGGGGCGGAAGGAACTGAAGCTTTCTTT; CDR3aa: CASSQQPEGAEGTEAFF
j_gene: TRBJ1-1; abundance: .; d_gene: .; v_gene: TRBV7-2; CDR3nt: TGTGCCAGCAGCCACTACACTGAAGCTTTCTTT; CDR3aa: CASSHYTEAFF
j_gene: TRBJ2-7; abundance: .; d_gene: TRBD2; v_gene: TRBV10-3; CDR3nt: TGTGCCGCTAGCGGGAGTGTGAACGAGCAGTACTTC; CDR3aa: CAASGSVNEQYF